The next 18 T cell receptor beta chains were all read from a single sample in a study of blood T cell repertoires in COVID-19. Sequencing used immunoSEQ multiplex PCR; TCRdb keeps in-frame clones, though not all of them. The sample includes tens of thousands of clones, around 82% seen only once; the top ten take about 14%. Sequencing input: peripheral blood. Receptors originate from a human donor in a cohort sampled during active COVID-19.

This chain joins TRBV9 and TRBJ2-7; 10 bases are a match to TRBD1. The V gene's germline CDR1 is SGDLS and CDR2 YYNGEE. J lost 0 bases, V lost 6 bases, and 21 bases had no gene match. CDR3 length equals 20 residues. This chain's CDR3 is CASMLGLLRDRGPSSYEQYF. The CDR3 DNA is TGTGCCAGCATGCTGGGGTTGCTTAGGGACAGGGGTCCCTCCTCCTACGAGCAGTACTTC.

V is TRBV4-3 and J is TRBJ2-2, with D possibly being TRBD1 (5 bases). The CDR3 has 20 amino acids. The V gene lost 0 bases and the J gene lost 0 bases, with 20 bases spanning the gap. Germline assignment: CDR1 LGHNA and CDR2 YSLEER. CDR3 in amino acids: CASSQEGPVSRPSNTGELFF. CDR3 coding DNA: TGCGCCAGCAGCCAAGAGGGGCCCGTTTCGCGGCCCTCGAACACCGGGGAGCTGTTTTTT.

This chain connects TRBV6-1 to TRBJ2-3; TRBD1 matches at 7 bases. Losses at the gene ends were 1 base for V and 1 base for J; bases not matched to a gene: 5. The CDR3 sequence is 16 residues long. Germline CDR1 and CDR2: MNHNS and SASEGT. CDR3 residues: CASSEGQGQGTDTQYF. CDR3 nucleotides: TGTGCCAGCAGTGAAGGACAGGGCCAGGGCACAGATACGCAGTATTTT.

The V gene is TRBV9, the J gene TRBJ2-3, with D possibly TRBD1 on 5 matching bases. The germline V gene has CDR1 SGDLS and CDR2 YYNGEE. V gave up 4 bases and J gave up 4 bases, with 13 bases separating them. This CDR3 is built from 14 residues. The CDR3 region is CASSPQSGSDTQYF. The DNA of the CDR3 is TGTGCCAGCAGCCCCCAGTCAGGGTCAGATACGCAGTATTTT.

This chain connects TRBV5-1 to TRBJ2-1, with 7 bases matching TRBD1. The CDR3 totals 15 residues. The germline CDR1 and CDR2 sequences are SGHRS and YFSETQ. V dropped 4 bases and J dropped 3; count of bases not matched to a gene: 7. The CDR3 reads CASSPGGSDYNEQFF. The CDR3 DNA follows: TGCGCCAGCAGCCCAGGGGGTTCGGACTACAATGAGCAGTTCTTC.

The chain employs TRBV6-1 and TRBJ1-5, with D tentatively TRBD1 (6 bases). V was cut by 2 bases and J by 5 bases, with 10 bases left in between. The CDR3 contains 14 residues. Per germline, CDR1 MNHNS and CDR2 SASEGT. The DNA of the CDR3 is TGTGCCAGCAGTGAAAGGGGGGGTCATCAGCCCCAGCATTTT. This gives the protein CASSERGGHQPQHF.

J is TRBJ2-5 and V is TRBV21-1; the table's D gene call, TRBD2, was not cross checked with the DNA. TRBV21-1 is an annotated pseudogene. The CDR3 has 16 amino acids. CDR3 in amino acids: CASSFPPGTNPRRDYF. In DNA, the CDR3 is TGTGCCAGCAGCTTCCCCCCCGGGACTAACCCCCGGAGGGACTACTTC.

This clone showed up just a few times. The gene calls are TRBV11-2 and TRBJ1-1; D perhaps matches TRBD1 (6 bases). Germline loops: CDR1 SGHAT, CDR2 FQNNGV. The CDR3 spans 14 residues. V lost 4 bases to trimming and J lost 6 bases, with 15 bases between them. The CDR3 DNA reads as TGTGCCAGCAGCTGGCTCAGGGGCTCGTCTGAAGCTTTCTTT. Amino acids: CASSWLRGSSEAFF.

As to this clone: The sample contains more than one DNA sequence encoding this CDR3. This chain connects TRBV3-1 (or the pseudogene TRBV3-2) to TRBJ2-2; TRBD2 agrees at 10 bases. After removal of 1 base from V and 1 base from J, the junction contained 0 bases not matched to a gene. CDR1 and CDR2 from the germline V gene are LGHDT and YNNKEL (reference sequence). The CDR3 has 16 amino acids. This chain's CDR3 is CASSQGLAGNTGELFF. The DNA of the CDR3 is TGTGCCAGCAGCCAAGGACTAGCGGGGAACACCGGGGAGCTGTTTTTT.

The chain couples TRBV28 to TRBJ2-3, with D maybe TRBD1 (6 bases). Trimming took off 3 bases at V and 7 bases at J, with 14 bases between the two ends. The CDR3 covers 14 residues. Germline CDR1 MDHEN, CDR2 SYDVKM. CDR3 nucleotide sequence: TGTGCCAGCAGTTTTGGGCAGGGGTGGAATACGCAGTATTTT. It specifies CASSFGQGWNTQYF.

This sequence joins TRBV7-9 and TRBJ1-2; 9 bases match TRBD1. Looked up from germline, CDR1 is SEHNR and CDR2 is FQNEAQ (reference sequence). V lost 5 bases to trimming and J lost 4 bases; unmatched junction nucleotides: 14. The CDR3 length is 17 residues. This CDR3 is CASSPPLPGQGIYGYTF. CDR3 coding DNA: TGTGCCAGCAGCCCGCCTTTGCCGGGACAGGGAATCTATGGCTACACCTTC.

This chain's CDR3 is CASSQGEVSKNIQYF. CDR3 in DNA: TGCGCCAGCAGCCAGGGTGAGGTATCCAAAAACATTCAGTACTTC. The chain carries TRBV5-1 and TRBJ2-4; D is possibly TRBD1 (5 bases). Germline V gene lookup returns CDR1 SGHRS and CDR2 YFSETQ. The V gene lost 4 bases and the J gene lost 2 bases, with 13 bases spanning the gap. CDR3 length equals 15 residues.

This chain connects TRBV6-1 to TRBJ1-4; no firm D call. CDR3 length: 16 amino acids. The germline V gene encodes CDR1 MNHNS and CDR2 SASEGT. Trimming took 0 bases from V and 7 from J, leaving 15 bases between them. CDR3 residues: CASSEARGGFAEKLFF. CDR3 nucleotides: TGTGCCAGCAGTGAAGCACGGGGAGGGTTCGCTGAAAAACTGTTTTTT.

This clone appeared a few times. The chain links TRBV2 to TRBJ2-3; D might be TRBD2 (5 bases). Germline values: CDR1 SNHLY, CDR2 FYNNEI. Trimming left V 11 bases short and J 0 bases short, with 6 bases between. This CDR3 region has 11 residues. The CDR3 loop is CAGGSTDTQYF. For the CDR3, the DNA is TGTGCCGGAGGTAGCACAGATACGCAGTATTTT.

This clone was picked up a small number of times. The chain uses TRBV7-2 and TRBJ2-7; 12 bases line up with TRBD2. The V segment lost 1 base and the J segment 2 bases; nucleotides outside the gene matches: 12. Looked up from germline, CDR1 is SGHTA and CDR2 is FQGNSA. The length of the CDR3 is 19 residues. CDR3 sequence: CASSLGLAGEVGTAYEQYF. The CDR3 nucleotides read TGTGCCAGCAGCTTAGGACTAGCGGGAGAGGTGGGAACCGCCTACGAGCAGTACTTC. Looking up the rest from reference TRBV7-2 and TRBJ2-7 gives the full variable domain: GAGVSQSPSNKVTEKGKDVELRCDPISGHTALYWYRQSLGQGLEFLIYFQGNSAPDKSGLPSDRFSAERTGGSVSTLTIQRTQQEDSAVYLCASSLGLAGEVGTAYEQYFGPGTRLTVT.

V and J are TRBV19 and TRBJ2-6, with 8 bases fitting TRBD1. The junction had 6 bases not matched to a gene; V was cut back by 6 bases and J by 2 bases. CDR1 and CDR2 from the germline V gene are LNHDA and SQIVND (reference sequence). The CDR3 consists of 16 residues. CDR3 amino acids: CASSPDRAPGANVLTF. CDR3 coding DNA: TGTGCCAGTAGCCCGGACAGGGCACCTGGGGCCAACGTCCTGACTTTC.

This chain links TRBV19 with TRBJ2-6, with 9 bases lining up with TRBD1. CDR3 size: 15 residues. Germline CDR1 is LNHDA and CDR2 is SQIVND (reference sequence). V shed 8 bases and J 4 bases; nucleotides not matched to a gene: 6. The CDR3: CASEQGAAGANVLTF. The CDR3, as DNA: TGTGCCAGTGAACAGGGGGCGGCAGGGGCCAACGTCCTGACTTTC.

V is TRBV18 and J is TRBJ1-1, with a tentative D call TRBD1 (5 bases). V was shortened by 8 bases and J by 4 bases, with 17 bases between the two germline ends. CDR3 size: 14 residues. CDR1 KGHSH and CDR2 LQKENI come from the germline V gene. CDR3 loop: CASTPKTGGTEAFF. As DNA, the CDR3 is TGTGCCAGCACTCCCAAAACAGGCGGCACTGAAGCTTTCTTT. The complete variable domain, with remaining parts taken from reference TRBV18 and TRBJ1-1, reads NAGVMQNPRHLVRRRGQEARLRCSPMKGHSHVYWYRQLPEEGLKFMVYLQKENIIDESGMPKERFSAEFPKEGPSILRIQQVVRGDSAAYFCASTPKTGGTEAFFGQGTRLTVV.